This TCR beta chain was observed in a study of blood T cell repertoires in COVID-19. Overall study: The origin of the acute and convalescent COVID-19 samples was the United States, Italy and Spain. PBMCs, B-cell-depleted T cells, or T cells provided the cDNA or gDNA that made up the material.

Authors' methods: Reference gene primer amplification gave estimated nucleated cell counts. TCRdb's table, derived via immunoSEQ multiplex PCR, lists solely in-frame clones and lacks some. Clone size and the V and J calls come from that table; the DNA yielded D and trimming. The repertoire has about 40,000 clones, approximately 86% of them found once; the top ten carry 5.2%. CDR1 is ENHRY, CDR2 SYGVKD, per germline. The CDR3 spans 16 residues. With V trimmed by 0 bases and J by 4 bases, 2 bases remained unmatched. Source material: peripheral blood. This clonotype was obtained from a man aged 40-49 years with active COVID-19. This chain connects TRBV10-3 to TRBJ1-3, with TRBD1 matching 11 bases. This CDR3 is CAISESWTGGGNTIYF. The CDR3 DNA sequence: TGTGCCATCAGTGAGTCTTGGACAGGGGGCGGAAACACCATATATTTT.